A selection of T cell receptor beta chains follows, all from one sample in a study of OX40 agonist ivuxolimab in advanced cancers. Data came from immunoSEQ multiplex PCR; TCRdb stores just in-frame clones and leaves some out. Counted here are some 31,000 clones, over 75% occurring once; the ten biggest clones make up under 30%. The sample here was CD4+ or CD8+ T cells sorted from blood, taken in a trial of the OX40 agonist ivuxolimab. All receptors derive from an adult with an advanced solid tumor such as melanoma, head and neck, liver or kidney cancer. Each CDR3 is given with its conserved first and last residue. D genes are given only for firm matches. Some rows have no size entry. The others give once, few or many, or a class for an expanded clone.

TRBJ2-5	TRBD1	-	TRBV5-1	TGCGCCAGCAGCTTGGCGGTCAGGGGGGAGACCCAGTACTTC	CASSLAVRGETQYF
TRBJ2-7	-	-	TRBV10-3	TGTGCCATCAGTGCACAGGGTTACGAGCAGTACTTC	CAISAQGYEQYF
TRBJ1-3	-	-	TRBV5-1	TGCGCCAGCAGCTTGGTGGGGGGAGGAAACACCATATATTTT	CASSLVGGGNTIYF
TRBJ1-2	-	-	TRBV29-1	TGCAGCGTTGAAGAGGGCGGCTACACCTTC	CSVEEGGYTF
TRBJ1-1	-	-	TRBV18	TGTGCCAGCTCAACACAGGGTGAAGCTTTCTTT	CASSTQGEAFF
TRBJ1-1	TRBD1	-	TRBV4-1	TGCGCCAGCAGGGGGGACAGGGGGGTGGACACTGAAGCTTTCTTT	CASRGDRGVDTEAFF
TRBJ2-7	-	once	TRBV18	TGTGCCAGCTCACCACGAGGCGAGCCGACGACCTACGAGCAGTACTTC	CASSPRGEPTTYEQYF
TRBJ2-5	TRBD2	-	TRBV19	TGTGCCAGTAGTACCGGAACTAGCGGGATTAGGGAGACCCAGTACTTC	CASSTGTSGIRETQYF
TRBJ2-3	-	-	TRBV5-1	TGCGCCAGCAGCTTTACAGATACGCAGTATTTT	CASSFTDTQYF
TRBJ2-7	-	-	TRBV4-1	TGCGCCAGCAGCCAATACACAATAGGGGAGCAGTACTTC	CASSQYTIGEQYF
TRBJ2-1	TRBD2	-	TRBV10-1	TGCGCCAGCCCCCCACTAGCGGGAGGGCCGCAGTTCTTC	CASPPLAGGPQFF
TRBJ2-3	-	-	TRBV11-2	TGTGCCAGCAGCTTAGTCGGGACGACCGGGGCAGATACGCAGTATTTT	CASSLVGTTGADTQYF
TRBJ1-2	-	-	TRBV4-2	TGTGCCAGCAGCCAAACGGACGTTGACGTCTATGGCTACACCTTC	CASSQTDVDVYGYTF
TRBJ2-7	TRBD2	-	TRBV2	TGTGCCAGCAGGGGACTAACCTACGAGCAGTACTTC	CASRGLTYEQYF
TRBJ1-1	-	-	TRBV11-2	TGTGCCAGCAGCTTAGCGGGGTCTGGGAACACTGAAGCTTTCTTT	CASSLAGSGNTEAFF